The 14 T cell receptor beta chains reported below all come from one sample, sequenced in a study of T cell changes during pregnancy in multiple sclerosis. Sequencing used immunoSEQ multiplex PCR; TCRdb keeps in-frame clones, though not all of them. The sample lists approximately 41,000 clones, 90% to 95% occurring once. Material: CD8+ T cells from peripheral blood mononuclear cells, obtained in the third trimester of pregnancy. Every receptor here comes from a female donor with multiple sclerosis, enrolled in a pregnancy study.

DNA of the CDR3: TGTGCCAGCAGCGTAGCGGACAGGGGTATGGGGTCAGAGCAGTACTTC. Translation gives CASSVADRGMGSEQYF. V and J are TRBV9 and TRBJ2-7, with TRBD1 identical over 9 bases. The CDR3 length is 16 residues. Germline values: CDR1 SGDLS, CDR2 YYNGEE. V trimming: 0 bases; J trimming: 7 bases; junction bases outside the gene matches: 11.

This chain connects TRBV10-3 to TRBJ2-3; D is perhaps TRBD2 (5 bases). The CDR3 length is 17 residues. Germline CDR1 is ENHRY and CDR2 is SYGVKD. The V end lost 3 bases, the J end lost 1 base, and 17 bases lay between the germline ends. CDR3 region: CAISDPYSEEGTDTQYF. The DNA of the CDR3 is TGTGCCATCAGTGATCCCTATTCCGAGGAGGGCACAGATACGCAGTATTTT.

The chain combines TRBV19 with TRBJ2-7, with 10 positions matching TRBD1. V shed 9 bases, J shed 2 bases, and the junction held 7 bases outside the gene matches. The CDR3 consists of 14 residues. CDR1 is LNHDA, CDR2 SQIVND, per germline (reference sequence). CDR3 DNA sequence: TGTGCCAGCACTGCGGGACAGGGGCCCTACGAGCAGTACTTC. Its translation: CASTAGQGPYEQYF.

The chain employs TRBV7-9 and TRBJ2-7, with D hard to call. The CDR3 consists of 13 residues. Germline loops: CDR1 SEHNR, CDR2 FQNEAQ (reference sequence). Trimming removed 4 bases from V and 0 bases from J, with 7 bases in between. CDR3 residues: CASSSPTSYEQYF. As DNA, the CDR3 is TGTGCCAGCAGCTCCCCTACCTCCTACGAGCAGTACTTC.

The J gene is TRBJ2-3, the V gene TRBV14, with D possibly being TRBD2 (5 bases). Germline V gives CDR1 SGHDN, CDR2 FVKESK. V lost 4 bases to trimming and J lost 2 bases, with 13 bases between them. The CDR3 totals 15 residues. The CDR3 DNA follows: TGTGCCAGCAGCCGGACGTCGGGGATCACAGATACGCAGTATTTT. It encodes CASSRTSGITDTQYF.

J is TRBJ1-1 and V is TRBV7-9; 9 bases match TRBD1. The germline gives CDR1 SEHNR, CDR2 FQNEAQ (reference sequence). CDR3 size: 15 residues. V lost 5 bases, J lost 0 bases, and 4 bases stayed unmatched. This chain's CDR3 is CASSLGQGLNTEAFF. The CDR3 DNA sequence: TGTGCCAGCAGCCTTGGACAGGGGTTGAACACTGAAGCTTTCTTT.

The chain joins TRBV11-3 to TRBJ2-2; TRBD1 is a possible D gene (5 bases). Trimming removed 3 bases at V and 7 bases at J, with 9 bases between. The CDR3 totals 13 residues. The V gene's germline CDR1 is SGHNT and CDR2 YENEEA. CDR3 sequence (DNA): TGTGCCAGCAGCTTTTCGACAGACGGGGAGCTGTTTTTT. It is translated as CASSFSTDGELFF.

V gene TRBV5-1 combines with J gene TRBJ2-5; unclear D gene. Trimming removed 1 base at V and 5 bases at J, with 9 bases between. The CDR3 runs 13 residues. Germline CDR1 is SGHRS and CDR2 is YFSETQ. The CDR3 region has the DNA TGCGCCAGCAGCTTGCTAAACTGGGAGACCCAGTACTTC. This encodes CASSLLNWETQYF.

The J gene is TRBJ2-3, the V gene TRBV29-1; D may be TRBD2 (5 bases). There are 14 residues in the CDR3. V lost 4 bases to trimming and J lost 4 bases, with 15 bases between them. The V gene's germline CDR1 is SQVTM and CDR2 ANQGSEA. CDR3 sequence: CSVADLPSADTQYF. For the CDR3, the DNA is TGCAGCGTTGCGGACTTGCCCTCCGCAGATACGCAGTATTTT.

The chain recombines TRBV27 with TRBJ1-4; D remains ambiguous. This CDR3 has 17 residues. The V gene lost 6 bases and the J gene lost 1 base, with 18 bases spanning the gap. Germline CDR1 reads MNHEY; CDR2 reads SMNVEV (reference sequence). The CDR3 loop is CASSQQRRPLTNEKLFF. CDR3 coding DNA: TGTGCCAGCAGCCAACAGAGGAGGCCATTAACTAATGAAAAACTGTTTTTT.

V usage is TRBV28 and J usage is TRBJ2-3; 9 bases agree with TRBD1. Germline V lookup: CDR1 MDHEN, CDR2 SYDVKM. Germline trimming cut 7 bases from V and 3 bases from J; bases unmatched to any gene: 11. There are 16 residues in the CDR3. DNA for the CDR3: TGTGCCAGCAATTCCGGGACAGGGATCGGAACAGATACGCAGTATTTT. This translates into CASNSGTGIGTDTQYF.

The chain links TRBV19 to TRBJ2-1, with D possibly being TRBD2 (5 bases). Germline V gene data show CDR1 as LNHDA and CDR2 as SQIVND (reference sequence). V was cut by 2 bases and J by 3 bases, with 11 bases left in between. This CDR3 spans 15 amino acids. CDR3 loop: CASSISLSGYNEQFF. The CDR3 DNA sequence: TGTGCCAGTAGTATATCCCTGAGCGGCTACAATGAGCAGTTCTTC.

This chain's CDR3 is CATSRDHIVREETQYF. Written as DNA, the CDR3 is TGTGCCACCAGCAGAGATCATATAGTGAGGGAAGAGACCCAGTACTTC. V gene TRBV15 combines with J gene TRBJ2-5, with a tentative D call TRBD2 (5 bases). Germline loops: CDR1 LNHNV, CDR2 YYDKDF (reference sequence). CDR3 size: 16 residues. With 0 bases removed from V and 3 bases from J, the gap between germline ends came to 14 bases. Looking up the rest from reference TRBV15 and TRBJ2-5 gives the full variable domain: DAMVIQNPRYQVTQFGKPVTLSCSQTLNHNVMYWYQQKSSQAPKLLFHYYDKDFNNEADTPDNFQSRRPNTSFCFLDIRSPGLGDTAMYLCATSRDHIVREETQYFGPGTRLLVL.

The rearrangement links TRBV28 to TRBJ1-2; 8 bases are a match to TRBD1. CDR1 and CDR2 (germline): MDHEN, SYDVKM. The CDR3 is 13 amino acids. The V gene end was trimmed by 8 bases and the J gene end by 4 bases; junction bases not matched to a gene: 6. The CDR3 region is CASGQGASYGYTF. DNA for the CDR3: TGTGCCAGCGGGCAGGGGGCAAGCTATGGCTACACCTTC.